These 28 T cell receptor beta chains originate from one sample sequenced in a study of T-cell memory formation after mild COVID-19. Using its own MiXCR run on the 5' RACE reads, TCRdb lists one record per CDR3 protein. Of hundreds of thousands of distinct CDR3 sequences in the sample, 20% to 25% were seen once. Sequencing was carried out using PBMCs or a T cell subset sorted from them (not recorded which). The receptors were sampled from an adult woman who had mild COVID-19 (a few samples of this study predate the infection). Cell type and time point are not known.

The chain carries TRBV3-1 and TRBJ1-2, with 7 bases that match TRBD1. Looked up from germline, CDR1 is LGHDT and CDR2 is YNNKEL (reference sequence). The CDR3 is 14 amino acids. With V trimmed by 0 bases and J by 5 bases, 3 bases remained unmatched. The CDR3 protein is CASSQDRGRYGYTF. The CDR3 DNA is TGTGCCAGCAGCCAAGATAGGGGGCGGTATGGCTACACCTTC.

This clonotype was recorded a few times. V is TRBV12-3 or TRBV12-4 and J is TRBJ2-1, with 8 bases that match TRBD1. CDR3 length: 15 amino acids. The ends lost 4 bases at V and 8 bases at J; junction bases unmatched: 10. CDR3 bases: TGTGCCAGCAGTTATAGGGCAGGGGGCTTCGATGAGCAGTTCTTC. It yields the protein CASSYRAGGFDEQFF.

V and J are TRBV7-2 and TRBJ2-5; TRBD1 aligns across 9 bases. Germline V gene sequence: CDR1 SGHTA, CDR2 FQGNSA. CDR3 length: 14 residues. V was clipped by 3 bases and J by 4 bases; unmatched bases: 3. The CDR3 loop is CASSFTGGRETQYF. The CDR3 bases are TGTGCCAGCAGCTTTACAGGGGGCCGAGAGACCCAGTACTTC.

The chain is built from TRBV6-5 and TRBJ2-3; the D is unclear. The CDR3 has 13 amino acids. Germline V gene data show CDR1 as MNHEY and CDR2 as SVGAGI. Deletions cut 0 bases from V and 6 bases from J, with 7 bases between. CDR3 region: CASSYSQRDTQYF. CDR3 nucleotide sequence: TGTGCCAGCAGTTACTCCCAGAGGGATACGCAGTATTTT.

V gene TRBV20-1 combines with J gene TRBJ1-1; D uncertain. The CDR3 runs 14 residues. V was shortened by 1 base and J by 4 bases, with 13 bases between the two germline ends. The germline gives CDR1 DFQATT, CDR2 SNEGSKA (reference sequence). The chain's CDR3 is CSARVLSFGTEAFF. CDR3 coding DNA: TGCAGTGCTAGAGTCTTAAGTTTCGGCACTGAAGCTTTCTTT.

The genes are TRBV24-1 and TRBJ2-1; D is possibly TRBD1 (5 bases). Trimming removed 4 bases at V and 0 bases at J, with 18 bases between. Germline loops: CDR1 KGHDR, CDR2 SFDVKD. This CDR3 is built from 18 residues. The CDR3 here is CATSDPTDSLSSYNEQFF. CDR3 bases: TGTGCCACCAGTGACCCGACAGATAGCCTAAGCTCCTACAATGAGCAGTTCTTC.

This clonotype was counted once. The chain links TRBV6-2 or TRBV6-3 to TRBJ2-7; 8 nucleotides match TRBD1. Germline V gene sequence: CDR1 MNHEY, CDR2 SVGEGT. CDR3 length: 16 residues. J was trimmed by 0 bases and V by 0 bases; bases with no gene match: 4. Here the CDR3 reads CASSYSTGVNSYEQYF. As DNA, the CDR3 is TGTGCCAGCAGTTACTCGACAGGGGTCAACTCCTACGAGCAGTACTTC.

V usage is TRBV12-3 or TRBV12-4 and J usage is TRBJ1-4; D not resolved. CDR3 length equals 14 residues. V lost 4 bases to trimming and J lost 3 bases, with 9 bases between them. The chain's CDR3 is CASSSRTPNEKLFF. CDR3 coding DNA: TGTGCCAGCAGTTCACGGACGCCTAATGAAAAACTGTTTTTT.

The chain employs TRBV9 and TRBJ1-1; TRBD1 matches at 7 bases. The germline V gene has CDR1 SGDLS and CDR2 YYNGEE. V shed 0 bases and J 3 bases; nucleotides not matched to a gene: 5. The CDR3 spans 15 residues. The CDR3, as DNA: TGTGCCAGCAGCGTAGACGGACAGGCGTACACTGAAGCTTTCTTT. Its protein product is CASSVDGQAYTEAFF.

This clonotype has only a few counts. V is TRBV5-1 and J is TRBJ2-1, with a tentative D call TRBD2 (5 bases). Germline CDR1 SGHRS, CDR2 YFSETQ. The CDR3 runs 14 residues. V shed 1 base and J shed 8 bases, with 13 bases lying between them. The CDR3 region is CASSLRTQEDEQFF. The CDR3 nucleotides read TGCGCCAGCAGCTTGAGGACTCAGGAGGATGAGCAGTTCTTC.

The rearrangement uses TRBV7-8 and TRBJ1-5; D not certain. Per the germline V gene, CDR1 is SGHVS and CDR2 is FQNEAQ. The CDR3 covers 15 residues. Trimming left V 2 bases short and J 0 bases short, with 8 bases between. DNA for the CDR3: TGTGCCAGCAGCTTAAGGAGGATTAGCAATCAGCCCCAGCATTTT. As protein: CASSLRRISNQPQHF.

The rearrangement joins TRBV9 to TRBJ2-1; D unclear. Trimming took 0 bases from V and 5 from J, leaving 18 bases between them. CDR3 length: 17 residues. In germline, CDR1 is SGDLS, CDR2 YYNGEE. The CDR3 sequence: CASSVASRSRPNNEQFF. The DNA for the CDR3 is TGTGCCAGCAGCGTAGCTTCGCGCTCCAGGCCAAACAATGAGCAGTTCTTC.

On this clonotype: At one end, the junction sequence differs from germline, possibly due to a read error. The chain has TRBV4-3 and TRBJ2-1; no definite D call. CDR3 size: 12 residues. Germline assignment: CDR1 LGHNA and CDR2 YSLEER. The CDR3 sequence is CAWQTPGNEQFF. CDR3 nucleotides: TGTGCCTGGCAGACCCCCGGGAATGAGCAGTTCTTC.

The chain has TRBV5-1 and TRBJ1-5; a weak D match, TRBD1 (6 bases). The CDR3 loop spans 13 amino acids. V lost 1 base, J lost 11 bases, and 13 bases lay in between. The V gene's germline CDR1 is SGHRS and CDR2 YFSETQ. The CDR3 DNA reads TGCGCCAGCAGCTTGAGTGGGGGCGCGGCCCAGCATTTT. The encoded protein is CASSLSGGAAQHF. Full variable domain (missing parts from reference TRBV5-1 and TRBJ1-5): KAGVTQTPRYLIKTRGQQVTLSCSPISGHRSVSWYQQTPGQGLQFLFEYFSETQRNKGNFPGRFSGRQFSNSRSEMNVSTLELGDSALYLCASSLSGGAAQHFGDGTRLSIL.

The V and J genes are TRBV7-3 and TRBJ2-3, with 10 bases aligning to TRBD2. V gave up 3 bases and J gave up 1 base; unmatched junction bases: 4. Germline lookup yields CDR1 SGHTA and CDR2 FQGTGA. This CDR3 comprises 16 residues. The CDR3 DNA is TGTGCCAGCAGCTTCGCCGGGACTAGCGGCACAGATACGCAGTATTTT. It is translated as CASSFAGTSGTDTQYF.

The genes are TRBV15 and TRBJ1-1; D gene ambiguous. The germline V gene has CDR1 LNHNV and CDR2 YYDKDF (reference sequence). V dropped 7 bases and J dropped 0 bases, with 15 bases sitting between them. This CDR3 is built from 15 residues. CDR3 nucleotide sequence: TGTGCCACCACCCCTAGGAGGACCTTGAACACTGAAGCTTTCTTT. Translating gives CATTPRRTLNTEAFF. The entire variable domain, with the rest obtained from reference TRBV15 and TRBJ1-1, is as follows: DAMVIQNPRYQVTQFGKPVTLSCSQTLNHNVMYWYQQKSSQAPKLLFHYYDKDFNNEADTPDNFQSRRPNTSFCFLDIRSPGLGDTAMYLCATTPRRTLNTEAFFGQGTRLTVV.

The chain recombines TRBV6-6 with TRBJ1-2; D perhaps matches TRBD1 (6 bases). V shed 5 bases and J shed 2 bases, with 12 bases lying between them. CDR1 is MNHNY and CDR2 is SVGAGI in the germline V gene (reference sequence). The CDR3 covers 14 residues. The CDR3 spells CASSPNRDNYGYTF. DNA of the CDR3: TGTGCCAGCAGTCCGAACAGGGACAACTATGGCTACACCTTC.

The chain carries TRBV30 and TRBJ1-5; no definite D call. Trimming stripped 3 bases from V and 3 bases from J, with 9 bases between. Germline loops: CDR1 GTSNPN, CDR2 SVGIG (reference sequence). The CDR3 consists of 13 residues. Written as DNA, the CDR3 is TGTGCCTGGAGAGAACAGCCCAATCAGCCCCAGCATTTT. Protein product: CAWREQPNQPQHF. Drawing the rest from reference TRBV30 and TRBJ1-5, the complete variable domain is SQTIHQWPATLVQPVGSPLSLECTVEGTSNPNLYWYRQAAGRGLQLLFYSVGIGQISSEVPQNLSASRPQDRQFILSSKKLLLSDSGFYLCAWREQPNQPQHFGDGTRLSIL.

There are a few counts of this clonotype. This chain uses TRBV27 with TRBJ2-1; TRBD2 aligns across 12 bases. This CDR3 comprises 17 residues. Germline CDR1 and CDR2: MNHEY and SMNVEV (reference sequence). The V gene end was trimmed by 6 bases and the J gene end by 0 bases; junction bases not matched to a gene: 6. Written as DNA, the CDR3 is TGTGCCAGCAGCCTCACTAGCGGGGGGTACTCCTACAATGAGCAGTTCTTC. It encodes CASSLTSGGYSYNEQFF.

CDR3 in DNA: TGTGCCAGCAGCAAAGGTGGTGTCTACGAGCAGTACTTC. Its translation is CASSKGGVYEQYF. This rearrangement joins TRBV21-1 to TRBJ2-7. TRBV21-1 is given as a pseudogene. The CDR3 loop spans 13 amino acids.

The V gene is TRBV3-1, the J gene TRBJ1-5; D is unresolved. CDR1 and CDR2 (germline): LGHDT, YNNKEL (reference sequence). The length of the CDR3 is 15 residues. Trimming pared 1 base from V and 0 bases from J, leaving 7 bases between. The CDR3 loop reads CASSQGHYSNQPQHF. For the CDR3, the DNA is TGTGCCAGCAGCCAAGGACACTATAGCAATCAGCCCCAGCATTTT.

The V call is TRBV18, the J call TRBJ1-2; D perhaps matches TRBD1 (5 bases). The V gene's germline CDR1 is KGHSH and CDR2 LQKENI. V lost 3 bases and J lost 4, with 9 bases in between. The CDR3 length is 13 residues. CDR3 in DNA: TGTGCCAGCTCACCCCTCGACAGCTATGGCTACACCTTC. It specifies CASSPLDSYGYTF.

This clonotype has only a few counts. The chain employs TRBV20-1 and TRBJ2-1, with 12 bases aligning to TRBD2. Germline-derived CDR1 and CDR2 are DFQATT and SNEGSKA (reference sequence). This CDR3 is 18 amino acids long. V lost 0 bases to trimming and J lost 4 bases; unmatched junction nucleotides: 10. CDR3 DNA sequence: TGCAGTGCTAGAGATTTTGAACTAGCGGGAGGTTCTTACAATGAGCAGTTCTTC. It codes for CSARDFELAGGSYNEQFF.

This clonotype was counted between two and nine times. The V call is TRBV7-2, the J call TRBJ2-3, with unresolved D. Germline V gene data show CDR1 as SGHTA and CDR2 as FQGNSA. The V gene lost 5 bases and the J gene lost 5 bases, with 11 bases spanning the gap. The CDR3 consists of 13 residues. In DNA form, the CDR3 reads TGTGCCAGCAGCCCCACTATTGAAGATACGCAGTATTTT. Its protein product is CASSPTIEDTQYF.

This clonotype turned up a few times. This chain uses TRBV7-6 with TRBJ1-4; no clear D gene. In germline, CDR1 is SGHVS, CDR2 FNYEAQ. V was cut by 1 base and J by 5 bases, with 8 bases left in between. This CDR3 has 14 residues. In DNA form, the CDR3 reads TGTGCCAGCAGCTTAGACTACCACAATGAAAAACTGTTTTTT. Translated, it gives CASSLDYHNEKLFF.

This clonotype was counted a few times. CDR3 in DNA: TGTGCCAGCAGAGTTGGGACGGTGAACACTGAAGCTTTCTTT. This encodes CASRVGTVNTEAFF. V and J are TRBV6-5 and TRBJ1-1; possible D gene TRBD1, 5 bases. This CDR3 comprises 14 residues. Deletions cut 6 bases from V and 0 bases from J, with 11 bases between. Per the germline V gene, CDR1 is MNHEY and CDR2 is SVGAGI.

The table lists this clonotype with a few counts. J is TRBJ2-5 and V is TRBV5-1, with TRBD2 as a possible D gene (5 bases). Germline loops: CDR1 SGHRS, CDR2 YFSETQ. The length of the CDR3 is 14 residues. V lost 0 bases and J lost 5, with 11 bases in between. In DNA form, the CDR3 reads TGCGCCAGCAGCTTGGCTCCTACTAGGGAGACCCAGTACTTC. It codes for CASSLAPTRETQYF.

The rearrangement joins TRBV5-1 to TRBJ2-7; D might be TRBD2 (6 bases). Germline lookup yields CDR1 SGHRS and CDR2 YFSETQ. Trimming pared 1 base from V and 0 bases from J, leaving 11 bases between. The CDR3 has 15 residues. In DNA, the CDR3 is TGCGCCAGCAGCTTGTCGGGGGTCAGCTCCTACGAGCAGTACTTC. Translation: CASSLSGVSSYEQYF.